This T cell receptor (beta chain) was identified in a study of blood T cell repertoires in COVID-19. At the level of the study: The samples span acute and convalescent COVID-19 from the United States, Italy and Spain.

In the study's own analysis: Amplification of reference gene primers was used by the study to estimate nucleated cell counts. This table comes from immunoSEQ multiplex PCR, and its TCRdb copy is limited to in-frame clones, with some not included. V and J calls and clone size are given by that table; D and trimming were obtained from the DNA. Seen here are about 67,000 clones, more than 75% observed once, and the top ten hold approximately 5%. The V end lost 7 bases, the J end lost 0 bases, and 8 bases lay between the germline ends. Germline CDR1 reads MNHEY; CDR2 reads SVGAGI. The CDR3 loop spans 13 amino acids.

The chain has TRBV6-5 and TRBJ2-3, with D perhaps TRBD1 (5 bases). Sequencing was done on a sample of peripheral blood. The TCR sequence derives from a middle-aged man with active COVID-19. CDR3 sequence reads: CASNRQSTDTQYF. The CDR3 DNA is TGTGCCAGCAACAGACAGAGCACAGATACGCAGTATTTT.